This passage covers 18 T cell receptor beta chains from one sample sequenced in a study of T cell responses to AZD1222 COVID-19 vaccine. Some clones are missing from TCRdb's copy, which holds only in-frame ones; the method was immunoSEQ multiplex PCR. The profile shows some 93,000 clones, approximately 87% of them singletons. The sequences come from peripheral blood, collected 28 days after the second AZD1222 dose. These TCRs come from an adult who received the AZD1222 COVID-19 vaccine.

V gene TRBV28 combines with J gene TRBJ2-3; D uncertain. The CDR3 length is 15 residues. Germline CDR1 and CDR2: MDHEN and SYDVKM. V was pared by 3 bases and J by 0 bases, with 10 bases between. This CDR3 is CASSFPGSSTDTQYF. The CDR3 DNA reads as TGTGCCAGCAGTTTCCCGGGTTCTAGCACAGATACGCAGTATTTT.

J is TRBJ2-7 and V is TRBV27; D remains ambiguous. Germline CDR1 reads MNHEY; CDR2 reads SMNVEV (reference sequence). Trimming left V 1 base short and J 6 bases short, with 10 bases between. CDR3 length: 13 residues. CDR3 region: CASSLLTHFEQYF. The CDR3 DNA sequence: TGTGCCAGCAGTTTATTGACCCACTTCGAGCAGTACTTC.

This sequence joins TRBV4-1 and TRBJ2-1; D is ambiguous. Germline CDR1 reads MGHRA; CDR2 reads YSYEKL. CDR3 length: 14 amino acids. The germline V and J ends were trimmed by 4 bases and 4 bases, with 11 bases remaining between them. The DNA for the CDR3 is TGCGCCAGCAGCCCCCTAGAGACTTACAATGAGCAGTTCTTC. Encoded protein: CASSPLETYNEQFF.

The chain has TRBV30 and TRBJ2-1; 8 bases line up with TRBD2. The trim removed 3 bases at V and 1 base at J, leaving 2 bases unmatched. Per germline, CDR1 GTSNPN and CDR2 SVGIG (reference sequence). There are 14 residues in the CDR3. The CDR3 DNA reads TGTGCCTGGAGGAGCGGGAGTTCCTACAATGAGCAGTTCTTC. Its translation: CAWRSGSSYNEQFF.

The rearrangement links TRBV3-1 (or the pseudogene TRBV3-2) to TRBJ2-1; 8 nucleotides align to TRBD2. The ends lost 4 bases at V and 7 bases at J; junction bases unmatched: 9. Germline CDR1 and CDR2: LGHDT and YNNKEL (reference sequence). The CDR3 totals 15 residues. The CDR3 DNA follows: TGTGCCAGCAGCCGGGCGGGAGGAATAGGTAATGAGCAGTTCTTC. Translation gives CASSRAGGIGNEQFF.

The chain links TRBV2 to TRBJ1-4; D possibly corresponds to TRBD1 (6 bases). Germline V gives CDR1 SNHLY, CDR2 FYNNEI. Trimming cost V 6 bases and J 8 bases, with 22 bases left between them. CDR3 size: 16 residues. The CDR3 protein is CASSPVRDKVGEKLFF. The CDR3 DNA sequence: TGTGCCAGCAGCCCCGTTAGGGACAAGGTAGGGGAAAAACTGTTTTTT.

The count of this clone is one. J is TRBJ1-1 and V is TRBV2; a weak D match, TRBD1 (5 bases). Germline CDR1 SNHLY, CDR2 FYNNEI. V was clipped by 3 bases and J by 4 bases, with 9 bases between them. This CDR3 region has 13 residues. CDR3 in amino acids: CASSDRGGTEAFF. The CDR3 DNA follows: TGTGCCAGCAGTGACCGGGGCGGCACTGAAGCTTTCTTT.

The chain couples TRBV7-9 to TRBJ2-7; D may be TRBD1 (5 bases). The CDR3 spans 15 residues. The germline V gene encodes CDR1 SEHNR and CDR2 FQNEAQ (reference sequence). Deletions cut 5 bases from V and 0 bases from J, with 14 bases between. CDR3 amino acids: CASSPTTVLSYEQYF. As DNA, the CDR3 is TGTGCCAGCAGCCCCACGACAGTTCTCTCCTACGAGCAGTACTTC.

CDR3 loop: CASRLSGPQHF. The CDR3 region has the DNA TGTGCCAGCAGACTATCAGGGCCCCAGCATTTT. The rearrangement links TRBV21-1 to TRBJ1-5. TRBV21-1 is a documented pseudogene. This CDR3 has 11 amino acids.

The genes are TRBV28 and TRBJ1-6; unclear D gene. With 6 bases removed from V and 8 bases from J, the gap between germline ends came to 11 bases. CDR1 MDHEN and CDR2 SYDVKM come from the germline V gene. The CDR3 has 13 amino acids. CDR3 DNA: TGTGCCAGCAGCGGCTTAAGGGATTCACCCCTCCACTTT. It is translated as CASSGLRDSPLHF. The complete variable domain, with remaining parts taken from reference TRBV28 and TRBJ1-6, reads DVKVTQSSRYLVKRTGEKVFLECVQDMDHENMFWYRQDPGLGLRLIYFSYDVKMKEKGDIPEGYSVSREKKERFSLILESASTNQTSMYLCASSGLRDSPLHFGNGTRLTVT.

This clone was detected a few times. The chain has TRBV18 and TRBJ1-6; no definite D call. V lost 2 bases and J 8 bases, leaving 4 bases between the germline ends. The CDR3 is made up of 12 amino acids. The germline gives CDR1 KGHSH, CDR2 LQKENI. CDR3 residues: CASSPGDSPLHF. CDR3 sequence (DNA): TGTGCCAGCTCACCAGGGGATTCACCCCTCCACTTT.

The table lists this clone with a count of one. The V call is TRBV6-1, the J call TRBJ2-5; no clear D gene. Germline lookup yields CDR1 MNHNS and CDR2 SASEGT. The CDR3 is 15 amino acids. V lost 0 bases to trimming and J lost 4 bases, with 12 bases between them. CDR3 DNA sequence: TGTGCCAGCAGTGAAGCAATGGAAGGCGGAGAGACCCAGTACTTC. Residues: CASSEAMEGGETQYF.

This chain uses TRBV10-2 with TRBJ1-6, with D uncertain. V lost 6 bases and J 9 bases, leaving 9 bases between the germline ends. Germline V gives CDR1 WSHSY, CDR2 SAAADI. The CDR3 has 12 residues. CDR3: CASRTRASPLHF. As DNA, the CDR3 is TGCGCCAGCAGGACCCGGGCTTCACCCCTCCACTTT.

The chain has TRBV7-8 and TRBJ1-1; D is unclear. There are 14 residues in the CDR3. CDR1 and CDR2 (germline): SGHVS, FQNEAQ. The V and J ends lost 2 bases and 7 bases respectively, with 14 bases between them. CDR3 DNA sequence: TGTGCCAGCAGCTTACTTCGTTCTCCGCTTGAAGCTTTCTTT. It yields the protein CASSLLRSPLEAFF.

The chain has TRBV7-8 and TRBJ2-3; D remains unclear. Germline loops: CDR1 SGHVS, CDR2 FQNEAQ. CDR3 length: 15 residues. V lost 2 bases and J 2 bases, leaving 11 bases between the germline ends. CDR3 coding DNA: TGTGCCAGCAGCTTACTAGGTTTTAACACAGATACGCAGTATTTT. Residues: CASSLLGFNTDTQYF.

The CDR3 DNA reads TGCAGCGTTGAAGTTGGGATGGGCACTGAAGCTTTCTTT. This translates into CSVEVGMGTEAFF. The chain links TRBV29-1 to TRBJ1-1; no definite D call. Trimming removed 1 base at V and 4 bases at J, with 10 bases between. Germline values: CDR1 SQVTM, CDR2 ANQGSEA. The CDR3 runs to 13 residues.

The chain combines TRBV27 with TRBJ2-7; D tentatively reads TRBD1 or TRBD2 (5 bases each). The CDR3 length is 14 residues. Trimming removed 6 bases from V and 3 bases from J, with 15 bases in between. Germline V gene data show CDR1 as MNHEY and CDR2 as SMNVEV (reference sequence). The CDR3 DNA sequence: TGTGCCAGCAGGGGGGAAGGGGCCCTCTACGAGCAGTACTTC. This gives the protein CASRGEGALYEQYF.

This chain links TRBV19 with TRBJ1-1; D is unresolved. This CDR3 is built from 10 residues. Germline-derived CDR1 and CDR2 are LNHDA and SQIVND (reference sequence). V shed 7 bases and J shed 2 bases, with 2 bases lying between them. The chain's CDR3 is CASKNTEAFF. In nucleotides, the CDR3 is TGTGCCAGTAAAAACACTGAAGCTTTCTTT.